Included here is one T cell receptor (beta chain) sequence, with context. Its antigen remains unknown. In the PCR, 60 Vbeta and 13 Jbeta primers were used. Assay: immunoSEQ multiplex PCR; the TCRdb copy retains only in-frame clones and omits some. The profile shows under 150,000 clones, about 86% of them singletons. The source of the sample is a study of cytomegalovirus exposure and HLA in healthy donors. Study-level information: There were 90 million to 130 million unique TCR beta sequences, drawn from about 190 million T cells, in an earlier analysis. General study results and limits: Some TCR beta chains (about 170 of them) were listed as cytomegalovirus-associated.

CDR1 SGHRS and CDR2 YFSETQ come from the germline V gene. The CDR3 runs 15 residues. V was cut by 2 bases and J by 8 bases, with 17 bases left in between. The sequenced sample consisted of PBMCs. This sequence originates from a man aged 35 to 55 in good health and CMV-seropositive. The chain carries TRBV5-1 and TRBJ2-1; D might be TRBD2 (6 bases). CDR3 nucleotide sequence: TGCGCCAGCAGCTTCCAACTAGCCAGGTTGGATGAGCAGTTCTTC. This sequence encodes CASSFQLARLDEQFF.